The 15 T cell receptor beta chains below come from one sample, sequenced in a study of T cells in Graves' hyperthyroidism and ophthalmopathy. Template material for amplifying TCR beta CDR3 regions consisted of RNA transcripts. A first-round RT-PCR of the TCR CDR3 used the HTBI primer set. Each CDR3 protein is one row after TCRdb ran MiXCR on the multiplex PCR reads. The profile covers 750,000 to 950,000 distinct CDR3 sequences, with 38% appearing a single time and around 10% taken by the ten largest. Sequencing was carried out using blood. Every receptor here comes from a man aged 18-30 years with Graves' hyperthyroidism.

This chain joins TRBV7-3 and TRBJ2-7, with a weak D call TRBD1 (6 bases). V was shortened by 8 bases and J by 3 bases, with 14 bases between the two germline ends. CDR1 is SGHTA, CDR2 FQGTGA, per germline. The CDR3 is made up of 13 amino acids. The CDR3 coding sequence is TGTGCCAGCCACAGGGCAGGGTTCTACGAGCAGTACTTC. Translated, it gives CASHRAGFYEQYF.

The chain uses TRBV20-1 and TRBJ1-1; 8 nucleotides line up with TRBD1. CDR3 length: 14 residues. After removal of 2 bases from V and 3 bases from J, the junction contained 5 bases not matched to a gene. Germline CDR1 reads DFQATT; CDR2 reads SNEGSKA (reference sequence). The CDR3 nucleotides read TGCAGTGCTAGACTGACAGGGGCCTACACTGAAGCTTTCTTT. Amino acids: CSARLTGAYTEAFF.

The chain uses TRBV7-9 and TRBJ2-2, with a weak D call TRBD1 (6 bases). CDR1 is SEHNR and CDR2 is FQNEAQ in the germline V gene (reference sequence). V lost 2 bases and J 7 bases, leaving 11 bases between the germline ends. The CDR3 runs 14 residues. The DNA of the CDR3 is TGTGCCAGCAGCTTATCCCAGGGGATCGGGGAGCTGTTTTTT. This gives the protein CASSLSQGIGELFF.

V gene TRBV7-9 combines with J gene TRBJ2-3; the match to TRBD2 covers 8 bases. Germline V lookup: CDR1 SEHNR, CDR2 FQNEAQ (reference sequence). The length of the CDR3 is 14 residues. The V and J ends lost 5 bases and 5 bases, in that order; junction bases with no gene match: 6. For the CDR3, the DNA is TGTGCCAGCAGCCACCTCACTAGCGGAGATACGCAGTATTTT. Translating it yields CASSHLTSGDTQYF.

The rearrangement joins TRBV7-6 to TRBJ2-2; 9 bases map to TRBD2. The CDR3 is made up of 18 amino acids. Germline-derived CDR1 and CDR2 are SGHVS and FNYEAQ. Losses at the gene ends were 5 bases for V and 6 bases for J; bases not matched to a gene: 16. CDR3 loop: CASSPSAGGPRRAGELFF. The CDR3 bases are TGTGCCAGCAGCCCGTCAGCGGGGGGTCCGAGGAGGGCCGGGGAGCTGTTTTTT.

This clonotype was seen only a few times. V gene TRBV7-2 combines with J gene TRBJ2-7; the D is unclear. Germline V CDR1 and CDR2: SGHTA, FQGNSA. There are 13 residues in the CDR3. V shed 3 bases and J shed 5 bases, with 11 bases lying between them. The DNA of the CDR3 is TGTGCCAGCAGCTTGAACAGAAACAACGAGCAGTACTTC. Encoded protein: CASSLNRNNEQYF.

The CDR3 region has the DNA TGTGCCAGCAGCAAAGGACAGGGGGCCCCCTACGAGCAGTACTTC. This encodes CASSKGQGAPYEQYF. The rearrangement uses TRBV7-2 and TRBJ2-7, with 11 bases identical to TRBD1. Trimming took 5 bases from V and 2 from J; bases not matched to a gene: 5. This CDR3 is 15 amino acids long. Germline V gene data show CDR1 as SGHTA and CDR2 as FQGNSA. Together with reference TRBV7-2 and TRBJ2-7, the CDR3 gives the full variable domain: GAGVSQSPSNKVTEKGKDVELRCDPISGHTALYWYRQSLGQGLEFLIYFQGNSAPDKSGLPSDRFSAERTGGSVSTLTIQRTQQEDSAVYLCASSKGQGAPYEQYFGPGTRLTVT.

This clonotype appeared many times. CDR3 sequence: CASGSGLGQTQYF. DNA for the CDR3: TGTGCCAGCGGCTCCGGACTAGGTCAGACCCAGTACTTC. The chain couples TRBV2 to TRBJ2-5, with 7 bases identical to TRBD2. Germline CDR1 reads SNHLY; CDR2 reads FYNNEI. This CDR3 spans 13 amino acids. Germline trimming cut 8 bases from V and 6 bases from J; bases unmatched to any gene: 9.

Ten or more counts support this clonotype. The chain links TRBV2 to TRBJ1-2; D gene ambiguous. The CDR3 length is 10 residues. From germline, CDR1 is SNHLY and CDR2 FYNNEI. The V end was cut by 8 bases, the J end by 8 bases, with 9 bases between. Here the CDR3 DNA reads TGTGCCAGCTCCGGGAGCGGCTACACCTTC. It yields the protein CASSGSGYTF.

The gene calls are TRBV7-2 and TRBJ2-7; TRBD1 aligns across 9 bases. CDR1 is SGHTA, CDR2 FQGNSA, per germline. The CDR3 covers 15 residues. The V and J ends lost 5 bases and 5 bases, in that order; junction bases with no gene match: 10. The DNA for the CDR3 is TGTGCCAGCAGCGGCCGGGACAGGGCGTTCCACGAGCAGTACTTC. It encodes CASSGRDRAFHEQYF.

This clonotype has at least ten counts. The chain uses TRBV7-3 and TRBJ1-2; the D gene is possibly TRBD1 (6 bases). V was shortened by 5 bases and J by 6 bases, with 16 bases between the two germline ends. Per the germline V gene, CDR1 is SGHTA and CDR2 is FQGTGA. The CDR3 runs to 14 residues. Here the CDR3 reads CASSPVDSGNGYTF. The CDR3, as DNA: TGTGCCAGCAGCCCAGTGGACAGCGGGAATGGCTACACCTTC. Full variable domain (rest looked up from reference TRBV7-3 and TRBJ1-2): GAGVSQTPSNKVTEKGKYVELRCDPISGHTALYWYRQSLGQGPEFLIYFQGTGAADDSGLPNDRFFAVRPEGSVSTLKIQRTERGDSAVYLCASSPVDSGNGYTFGSGTRLTVV.

This chain joins TRBV4-1 and TRBJ2-7, with unresolved D. Trimming removed 4 bases at V and 3 bases at J, with 13 bases between. The germline V gene has CDR1 MGHRA and CDR2 YSYEKL. The CDR3 runs to 14 residues. The CDR3 loop is CASSPPTTSYEQYF. Written as DNA, the CDR3 is TGCGCCAGCAGCCCGCCTACGACGAGCTACGAGCAGTACTTC.

The chain uses TRBV6-1 and TRBJ1-1; D gene unclear. The V and J ends lost 2 bases and 5 bases respectively, with 9 bases between them. The germline V gene has CDR1 MNHNS and CDR2 SASEGT. The CDR3 consists of 13 residues. In nucleotides, the CDR3 is TGTGCCAGCAGTGAAACCTTGTGGACTGAAGCTTTCTTT. This gives the protein CASSETLWTEAFF.

This clonotype came up once. The chain employs TRBV6-5 and TRBJ2-7; D not resolved. Deletions cut 0 bases from V and 4 bases from J, with 7 bases between. This CDR3 has 13 amino acids. Germline CDR1 reads MNHEY; CDR2 reads SVGAGI. The CDR3: CASSYSVEYEQYF. In DNA, the CDR3 is TGTGCCAGCAGTTACTCAGTAGAATACGAGCAGTACTTC.

Notes on this clonotype: A much larger clone lies a single base off, so this may be a read error. V and J are TRBV2 and TRBJ2-7; tentative D call: TRBD2 (7 bases). The CDR3 contains 15 residues. The germline gives CDR1 SNHLY, CDR2 FYNNEI. The CDR3 DNA sequence: TGTGCCAGCAGTGGAAGGACGAGGGGGGACTACGAGCATTACTTC. Protein sequence: CASSGRTRGDYEHYF.